This is a list of T cell receptor beta chains from one sample in a study of CD8 T cells in ankylosing spondylitis. TCRdb processed the 5' RACE reads anew with MiXCR; each CDR3 protein has one entry. The sample consists of about 400,000 distinct CDR3 sequences, around 20% of them appearing once. Sequenced: blood, either unsorted or a sorted T cell fraction (not recorded which). These receptors were collected from a male donor with ankylosing spondylitis. The CDR3 runs from the conserved cysteine through the conserved F or W. The D gene is left open where the match is weak. Where a row states a size, it is once, few, many or the class of an expanded clone; other rows omit it.

size | J | V | D | CDR3 | DNA
few | TRBJ2-3 | TRBV28 | - | CASSLLGQATDTQYF | TGTGCCAGCAGTTTGTTAGGGCAGGCCACAGATACGCAGTATTTT
- | TRBJ1-4 | TRBV20-1 | - | CSASIPGFEKLFF | TGCAGTGCTAGTATCCCCGGGTTTGAAAAACTGTTTTTT
- | TRBJ2-5 | TRBV29-1 | - | CSGQGQETQYF | TGCAGCGGGCAGGGGCAGGAGACCCAGTACTTC
few | TRBJ1-1 | TRBV29-1 | - | CSVGGEYGEAFF | TGCAGCGTTGGGGGGGAGTATGGTGAAGCTTTCTTT
few | TRBJ1-4 | TRBV2 | TRBD1 | CASSDPGTGRDEKLFF | TGTGCCAGCAGTGACCCCGGGACAGGGAGGGATGAAAAACTGTTTTTT
- | TRBJ2-2 | TRBV6-4 | - | CASSESLTSNRYTGELFF | TGTGCCAGCAGTGAGTCCCTGACTAGTAATAGGTACACCGGGGAGCTGTTTTTT
many | TRBJ2-1 | TRBV6-2/TRBV6-3 | TRBD2 | CASHGTSGAYNEQFF | TGTGCCAGCCACGGGACTAGCGGAGCCTACAATGAGCAGTTCTTC
- | TRBJ2-1 | TRBV7-7 | - | CASSRDRHNEQFF | TGTGCCAGCAGCCGGGACCGACACAATGAGCAGTTCTTC
many | TRBJ2-1 | TRBV6-2/TRBV6-3 | TRBD2 | CASSPPFRTSGQRRSYNEQFF | TGTGCCAGCAGTCCTCCATTTAGGACTAGCGGCCAACGGCGCTCCTACAATGAGCAGTTCTTC
- | TRBJ2-1 | TRBV24-1 | - | CATSAGYNEQFF | TGTGCCACCAGTGCTGGGTACAATGAGCAGTTCTTC
many | TRBJ1-5 | TRBV10-3 | - | CAISESGRSGNTRGHSNQPQHF | TGTGCCATCAGTGAGTCGGGGAGATCCGGGAACACGCGGGGTCATAGCAATCAGCCCCAGCATTTT
- | TRBJ1-5 | TRBV7-8 | - | CASNQRDSNQPQHF | TGTGCCAGCAACCAGCGGGATAGCAATCAGCCCCAGCATTTT
- | TRBJ1-2 | TRBV6-2/TRBV6-3 | - | CASSWTDNYGYTF | TGTGCCAGCAGTTGGACGGATAACTATGGCTACACCTTC
few | TRBJ1-2 | TRBV25-1 | - | CASSEFGGYGYTF | TGTGCCAGCAGTGAATTCGGGGGCTATGGCTACACCTTC
few | TRBJ2-7 | TRBV4-3 | TRBD2 | CASSPSGTSGYEQYF | TGCGCCAGCAGCCCCTCTGGGACTAGCGGCTACGAGCAGTACTTC
few | TRBJ1-3 | TRBV20-1 | - | CSATPSGNTIYF | TGCAGTGCTACCCCCTCTGGAAACACCATATATTTT
few | TRBJ2-1 | TRBV7-8 | - | CASSLRPEGSWNEQFF | TGTGCCAGCAGCTTACGGCCAGAGGGTTCGTGGAATGAGCAGTTCTTC
many | TRBJ1-1 | TRBV5-1 | - | CASSLFAGRTEAFF | TGCGCCAGCAGCTTGTTCGCGGGGCGCACTGAAGCTTTCTTT
- | TRBJ2-5 | TRBV6-1 | TRBD1 | CASSRQGEGETQYF | TGTGCCAGCAGTCGACAGGGGGAGGGGGAGACCCAGTACTTC
few | TRBJ2-1 | TRBV20-1 | TRBD2 | CSAQKGLAGRHNEQFF | TGCAGTGCCCAAAAGGGACTAGCGGGACGTCACAATGAGCAGTTCTTC
- | TRBJ2-2 | TRBV15 | - | CATSRGLVRVNTGELFF | TGTGCCACCAGCAGAGGCCTGGTGCGGGTGAACACCGGGGAGCTGTTTTTT
few | TRBJ2-3 | TRBV2 | TRBD1 | CASNRDRGPSTDTQYF | TGTGCCAGCAACCGGGACAGAGGACCTTCCACAGATACGCAGTATTTT
- | TRBJ1-5 | TRBV10-3 | - | CATGPGGDQPQHF | TGTGCCACCGGGCCCGGGGGCGATCAGCCCCAGCATTTT
- | TRBJ2-1 | TRBV7-8 | TRBD2 | CASSNIAGISYNEQFF | TGTGCCAGCAGCAATATAGCGGGAATCTCCTACAATGAGCAGTTCTTC
- | TRBJ1-2 | TRBV6-5 | - | CASSYFGGPDYGYTF | TGTGCCAGCAGTTACTTCGGGGGGCCGGACTATGGCTACACCTTC
- | TRBJ2-7 | TRBV5-1 | TRBD2 | CASSLPVGSTAGSGDEQYF | TGCGCCAGCAGCTTACCGGTGGGGTCCACAGCGGGATCCGGCGACGAGCAGTACTTC
few | TRBJ2-7 | TRBV7-9 | TRBD2 | CASSQRTSGSYEQYF | TGTGCCAGCAGCCAAAGGACTAGCGGGAGCTACGAGCAGTACTTC
- | TRBJ2-4 | TRBV6-1 | - | CASSPDIVLAKNIQYF | TGTGCCAGCAGTCCCGACATCGTACTAGCCAAAAACATTCAGTACTTC
few | TRBJ2-5 | TRBV25-1 | TRBD1 | CASSRQGMETQYF | TGTGCCAGCAGTCGACAGGGGATGGAGACCCAGTACTTC
many | TRBJ2-5 | TRBV5-1 | - | CASSARDVKETQYF | TGCGCCAGCAGCGCGAGGGACGTTAAAGAGACCCAGTACTTC
few | TRBJ2-1 | TRBV11-2 | TRBD2 | CASSLVVGGRNEQFF | TGTGCCAGCAGCTTAGTCGTGGGCGGGAGGAATGAGCAGTTCTTC
few | TRBJ2-1 | TRBV5-1 | TRBD2 | CASSVSGRGNSYNEQFF | TGCGCCAGCAGCGTTAGCGGGAGGGGCAACTCCTACAATGAGCAGTTCTTC
- | TRBJ2-6 | TRBV7-2 | TRBD1 | CASSLAAGGALVLTF | TGTGCCAGCAGCTTAGCGGCAGGGGGCGCACTCGTCCTGACTTTC
few | TRBJ2-1 | TRBV14 | - | CASSPSVHNEQFF | TGTGCCAGCAGCCCCTCAGTGCACAATGAGCAGTTCTTC
few | TRBJ2-1 | TRBV2 | TRBD2 | CASVRTQGLAGGNEQFF | TGTGCCAGCGTGAGGACACAGGGACTAGCGGGAGGAAATGAGCAGTTCTTC